The subject of this entry is one T cell receptor beta chain. Its antigen is not known. The data were obtained in a study of cytomegalovirus exposure and HLA in healthy donors. Trimming stripped 6 bases from V and 5 bases from J, with 15 bases between. Germline V gene lookup returns CDR1 WSHSY and CDR2 SAAADI. The CDR3 loop spans 14 amino acids. 60 Vbeta and 13 Jbeta primers were used in PCR. Profiling relied on immunoSEQ multiplex PCR, and the TCRdb table lists in-frame clones only, not all of them. The sample records roughly 180,000 clones, approximately 82% being singletons. Overall study results and limits: A likely sequencing artifact accounted for one observed cluster of highly shared sequence variants. Previously analyzed data showed that most TCR beta V segments were productive at a frequency of about 87% or about 30%.

V usage is TRBV10-2 and J usage is TRBJ2-3; D unclear. Sequenced sample: PBMCs. The sequence was obtained from a girl aged 2 to 9 in good health and CMV-seropositive. The CDR3 sequence is CASSPSRRIDTQYF. The CDR3 DNA is TGCGCCAGCAGCCCATCTAGGAGAATAGATACGCAGTATTTT.